This T cell receptor beta chain came from a study of cytotoxic CD8 clonotypes in ibrutinib-treated CLL. Using immunoSEQ multiplex PCR, the repertoire was profiled, and TCRdb retains in-frame clones only, with some absent. The sample records some 19,000 clones, 81% being singletons. Germline assignment: CDR1 SGHRS and CDR2 YFSETQ. The CDR3 length is 17 residues. With 4 bases clipped from V and 2 bases from J, the junction kept 11 bases outside the gene matches. The rearrangement links TRBV5-1 to TRBJ2-5; 10 bases map to TRBD1. The clonotype originates from a human donor with chronic lymphocytic leukemia. The sample in question was PBMCs, obtained before ibrutinib treatment. CDR3 DNA: TGCGCCAGCAGCGGGACAGGGGACTTATCGGTTCAAGAGACCCAGTACTTC. It codes for CASSGTGDLSVQETQYF.